This entry lists 27 T cell receptor beta chains sequenced from one sample in a study of PD-1 blockade in classical Hodgkin lymphoma. Time point indicated: cycle 4 day 1 (C4D1), after about 6 weeks of nivolumab. Brentuximab vedotin exposure varied, and every patient relapsed after autologous stem cell transplantation. TCRdb's table, derived via immunoSEQ multiplex PCR, lists solely in-frame clones and lacks some. The table shows 90,000 to 100,000 clones, with just under 80% occurring only once. The input for sequencing was peripheral blood mononuclear cells (PBMCs), taken before the fourth cycle of nivolumab. Receptors were obtained from a human donor with classical Hodgkin lymphoma.

The chain joins TRBV18 to TRBJ2-1; D is undetermined. CDR3 length: 13 residues. V was cut by 3 bases and J by 5 bases, with 8 bases left in between. CDR1 and CDR2 from the germline V gene are KGHSH and LQKENI. The CDR3 region is CASSPVGDNEQFF. Here the CDR3 DNA reads TGTGCCAGCTCACCCGTCGGAGACAATGAGCAGTTCTTC.

The V call is TRBV27, the J call TRBJ1-5; 9 bases align to TRBD1. The germline V gene encodes CDR1 MNHEY and CDR2 SMNVEV (reference sequence). CDR3 length: 13 residues. The ends lost 6 bases at V and 10 bases at J; junction bases unmatched: 7. The DNA for the CDR3 is TGTGCCAGCAGGGTACAGGGGGCAGGACCCCAGCATTTT. Protein sequence: CASRVQGAGPQHF.

The chain employs TRBV13 and TRBJ2-5; the D is unclear. V lost 3 bases, J lost 2 bases, and 1 base lay in between. The CDR3 sequence is 11 residues long. Germline CDR1 reads PRHDT; CDR2 reads FYEKMQ (reference sequence). The CDR3 nucleotides are TGTGCCAGCAGCTTTCAAGAGACCCAGTACTTC. Translating gives CASSFQETQYF.

The chain joins TRBV10-2 to TRBJ1-1, with D uncertain. Trimming stripped 0 bases from V and 3 bases from J, with 14 bases between. Looked up from germline, CDR1 is WSHSY and CDR2 is SAAADI. This CDR3 region has 16 residues. The CDR3 spells CASSESRGVWDTEAFF. CDR3 DNA sequence: TGCGCCAGCAGTGAGTCTCGTGGGGTCTGGGACACTGAAGCTTTCTTT.

The chain carries TRBV19 and TRBJ1-5, with D tentatively TRBD1 (6 bases). The CDR3 runs 17 residues. V lost 3 bases and J lost 2, with 17 bases in between. The germline gives CDR1 LNHDA, CDR2 SQIVND (reference sequence). This chain's CDR3 is CASSMPRGAGRNQPQHF. The CDR3 coding sequence is TGTGCCAGTAGTATGCCCCGGGGGGCTGGGCGCAATCAGCCCCAGCATTTT.

The chain links TRBV7-8 to TRBJ1-5, with 7 bases lining up with TRBD1. After removal of 4 bases from V and 7 bases from J, the junction contained 10 bases not matched to a gene. CDR1 is SGHVS and CDR2 is FQNEAQ in the germline V gene. CDR3 length: 15 amino acids. CDR3 bases: TGTGCCAGCAGCTCAGTGACAGGGTTTCTGCAGCCCCAGCATTTT. Its translation is CASSSVTGFLQPQHF.

This clone was observed a few times. This sequence joins TRBV6-4 and TRBJ2-1, with 9 positions matching TRBD2. Trimming cost V 2 bases and J 5 bases; bases outside gene matches: 7. The CDR3 length is 16 residues. CDR1 and CDR2 (germline): MRHNA, SNTAGT. The CDR3 here is CASSDGTSGLHNEQFF. The CDR3 nucleotides are TGTGCCAGCAGTGACGGTACTAGCGGGCTACACAATGAGCAGTTCTTC.

CDR3 bases: TGTGCCAGCAGCCGCATGCGGACTAGCGGGAGTGGTGAGCAGTTCTTC. Encoded protein: CASSRMRTSGSGEQFF. This chain uses TRBV7-9 with TRBJ2-1; 13 nucleotides match TRBD2. The V gene end was trimmed by 5 bases and the J gene end by 9 bases; junction bases not matched to a gene: 10. Germline V gives CDR1 SEHNR, CDR2 FQNEAQ (reference sequence). The CDR3 runs to 16 residues. The whole variable domain, remainder taken from reference TRBV7-9 and TRBJ2-1, is DTGVSQNPRHKITKRGQNVTFRCDPISEHNRLYWYRQTLGQGPEFLTYFQNEAQLEKSRLLSDRFSAERPKGSFSTLEIQRTEQGDSAMYLCASSRMRTSGSGEQFFGPGTRLTVL.

The gene calls are TRBV7-9 and TRBJ2-3, with D possibly matching TRBD1 (5 bases). V lost 0 bases and J 2 bases, leaving 9 bases between the germline ends. Germline values: CDR1 SEHNR, CDR2 FQNEAQ (reference sequence). CDR3 length: 15 amino acids. The CDR3 here is CASSLAQGYTDTQYF. As DNA, the CDR3 is TGTGCCAGCAGCTTAGCGCAGGGCTACACAGATACGCAGTATTTT.

This clone occurred a few times. The rearrangement joins TRBV2 to TRBJ1-1, with TRBD1 matching 7 bases. The CDR3 totals 13 residues. The J segment lost 3 bases and the V segment lost 6 bases, leaving 4 bases of the junction unmatched. The V gene's germline CDR1 is SNHLY and CDR2 FYNNEI. In nucleotides, the CDR3 is TGTGCCAGCAGCGCAGGGGGGTACACTGAAGCTTTCTTT. It encodes CASSAGGYTEAFF.

This chain connects TRBV4-2 to TRBJ1-3, with 7 bases fitting TRBD1. J gave up 4 bases and V 4 bases, and 7 bases lay outside the gene matches. This CDR3 is built from 15 residues. CDR1 and CDR2 (germline): LGHNA, YNFKEQ. The CDR3, as DNA: TGTGCCAGCAGCCGCCCGACAGGGACGGGAAACACCATATATTTT. This encodes CASSRPTGTGNTIYF.

This clone occurred a few times. The rearrangement joins TRBV29-1 to TRBJ1-2; TRBD1 aligns across 7 bases. Germline V CDR1 and CDR2: SQVTM, ANQGSEA. This CDR3 has 14 amino acids. J lost 4 bases, V lost 7 bases, and 12 bases had no gene match. The CDR3, as DNA: TGCAGCGCCGAACGACAGGGCCACGGCTATGGCTACACCTTC. It codes for CSAERQGHGYGYTF.

J is TRBJ1-2 and V is TRBV7-9, with D maybe TRBD1 (5 bases). Between the trimmed V and J ends, which lost 3 bases and 8 bases, there was a span of 13 bases. In germline, CDR1 is SEHNR, CDR2 FQNEAQ (reference sequence). The CDR3 runs to 13 residues. The CDR3 region is CASSLEGRKGYTF. In DNA, the CDR3 is TGTGCCAGCAGCTTGGAGGGGCGCAAAGGCTACACCTTC.

This sequence joins TRBV19 and TRBJ1-1, with D perhaps TRBD1 (6 bases). The CDR3 runs 18 residues. Germline V lookup: CDR1 LNHDA, CDR2 SQIVND (reference sequence). The V and J ends lost 5 bases and 6 bases respectively, with 28 bases between them. CDR3 region: CASSRQARGRTLLAEAFF. CDR3 nucleotide sequence: TGTGCCAGTAGTCGACAGGCGAGGGGTCGGACGCTCCTCGCTGAAGCTTTCTTT.

This clone was observed a few times. In nucleotides, the CDR3 is TGTGCCAGCAGCTTTAGGACAGGGGGTGAAGGGACCCAGTACTTC. Translating it yields CASSFRTGGEGTQYF. The chain couples TRBV11-2 to TRBJ2-5; 10 nucleotides agree with TRBD1. The CDR3 length is 15 residues. CDR1 is SGHAT, CDR2 FQNNGV, per germline. V gave up 3 bases and J gave up 7 bases; unmatched junction bases: 8.

The chain recombines TRBV6-1 with TRBJ2-7; 7 nucleotides align to TRBD1. J was trimmed by 1 base and V by 3 bases; bases with no gene match: 3. The CDR3 length is 14 residues. Per the germline V gene, CDR1 is MNHNS and CDR2 is SASEGT. The CDR3 DNA reads TGTGCCAGCAGTGACCGGGACAGTTCCTACGAGCAGTACTTC. Amino acid sequence: CASSDRDSSYEQYF.

This chain joins TRBV23-1 and TRBJ2-6, with D maybe TRBD1 (5 bases). TRBV23-1 is classed as an ORF, of uncertain function. Trimming shortened V by 0 bases and J by 0 bases, and 27 bases separated the two germline ends. This CDR3 has 23 amino acids. The CDR3 loop reads CASSQSWSIDQGLMPSGANVLTF. The CDR3 nucleotides read TGCGCCAGCAGTCAATCATGGTCGATCGATCAGGGTTTAATGCCCTCTGGGGCCAACGTCCTGACTTTC.

This chain connects TRBV5-4 to TRBJ1-1, with a tentative D call TRBD1 (5 bases). This CDR3 is built from 14 residues. Between the trimmed V and J ends, which lost 0 bases and 3 bases, there was a span of 9 bases. CDR1 is SGHNT, CDR2 YYREEE, per germline (reference sequence). The CDR3 region has the DNA TGTGCCAGCAGCTTGGGGGGGGTGGACACTGAAGCTTTCTTT. It yields the protein CASSLGGVDTEAFF.

The chain employs TRBV30 and TRBJ1-1, with D uncertain. The V gene lost 0 bases and the J gene lost 6 bases, with 14 bases spanning the gap. Looked up from germline, CDR1 is GTSNPN and CDR2 is SVGIG (reference sequence). This CDR3 comprises 14 residues. The CDR3 sequence is CAWSVKDLGAEAFF. For the CDR3, the DNA is TGTGCCTGGAGTGTAAAGGACCTGGGCGCTGAAGCTTTCTTT.

The chain recombines TRBV4-1 with TRBJ1-1; the D gene is possibly TRBD1 (5 bases). CDR1 is MGHRA, CDR2 YSYEKL, per germline. Trimming pared 0 bases from V and 8 bases from J, leaving 10 bases between. CDR3 size: 13 residues. The CDR3 region is CASSQDRQNEAFF. CDR3 DNA sequence: TGCGCCAGCAGCCAAGACCGACAGAACGAAGCTTTCTTT.

This clone has a single count. V usage is TRBV11-2 and J usage is TRBJ2-3, with D perhaps TRBD1 or TRBD2 (6 bases each). The CDR3 covers 17 residues. CDR1 and CDR2 (germline): SGHAT, FQNNGV. The V and J ends lost 0 bases and 5 bases respectively, with 18 bases between them. The CDR3 spells CASSLEVGGTGGDTQYF. CDR3 nucleotides: TGTGCCAGCAGCTTAGAAGTAGGGGGGACCGGGGGAGATACGCAGTATTTT.

V is TRBV11-1 and J is TRBJ2-1, with a tentative D call TRBD2 (6 bases). CDR3 size: 12 residues. Germline CDR1 and CDR2: SGHAT and FQDESV (reference sequence). V gave up 6 bases and J gave up 14 bases, with 17 bases separating them. CDR3 nucleotides: TGTGCCAGCAGGGAGGGAGTAGGAAATGAGTTCTTC. Its protein product is CASREGVGNEFF. Supplemented by reference TRBV11-1 and TRBJ2-1, the full variable domain reads EAEVAQSPRYKITEKSQAVAFWCDPISGHATLYWYRQILGQGPELLVQFQDESVVDDSQLPKDRFSAERLKGVDSTLKIQPAELGDSAMYLCASREGVGNEFFGPGTRLTVL.

The chain recombines TRBV29-1 with TRBJ2-7; no reliable D call. Trimming took 4 bases from V and 3 from J, leaving 7 bases between them. Germline V CDR1 and CDR2: SQVTM, ANQGSEA. The CDR3 loop spans 11 amino acids. The CDR3 bases are TGCAGCGTTGGGTCAGGCTACGAGCAGTACTTC. Translated, it gives CSVGSGYEQYF.

The CDR3 protein is CASSMEDRSNYGYTF. The CDR3 DNA reads TGTGCCAGTAGTATGGAGGACAGATCTAACTATGGCTACACCTTC. This chain connects TRBV19 to TRBJ1-2; maybe TRBD1 (6 bases). The CDR3 totals 15 residues. CDR1 and CDR2 from the germline V gene are LNHDA and SQIVND (reference sequence). The V and J ends lost 3 bases and 0 bases respectively, with 11 bases between them.

CDR3 sequence reads: CASSFGDNTEAFF. The DNA of the CDR3 is TGTGCCAGCAGCTTCGGGGATAACACTGAAGCTTTCTTT. The J gene is TRBJ1-1, the V gene TRBV9; D ambiguous. This CDR3 contains 13 residues. CDR1 is SGDLS and CDR2 is YYNGEE in the germline V gene. Trimming removed 4 bases at V and 2 bases at J, with 9 bases between.

The chain has TRBV11-3 and TRBJ2-4, with D unclear. The germline gives CDR1 SGHNT, CDR2 YENEEA. The CDR3 runs to 10 residues. The DNA for the CDR3 is TGTGCGGGTGCCAAAAACATTCAGTACTTC. Amino acids: CAGAKNIQYF.

This clone was counted a single time. CDR3 sequence reads: CASSGFVATNEKLFF. As DNA, the CDR3 is TGTGCCAGTAGTGGCTTCGTTGCAACTAATGAAAAACTGTTTTTT. The V gene is TRBV19, the J gene TRBJ1-4; no definite D call. Germline V gives CDR1 LNHDA, CDR2 SQIVND (reference sequence). Trimming removed 5 bases at V and 0 bases at J, with 10 bases between. The CDR3 contains 15 residues. The variable domain in full, with the rest retrieved from reference TRBV19 and TRBJ1-4, is DGGITQSPKYLFRKEGQNVTLSCEQNLNHDAMYWYRQDPGQGLRLIYYSQIVNDFQKGDIAEGYSVSREKKESFPLTVTSAQKNPTAFYLCASSGFVATNEKLFFGSGTQLSVL.